What follows are 25 T cell receptor beta chains derived from one specimen sequenced in a study of blood T cell repertoires in COVID-19. Sequencing was performed with immunoSEQ multiplex PCR; in TCRdb, only in-frame clones are kept and a portion is missing. The sample consists of some 220,000 clones, about 86% of them appearing once. The sequenced material came from peripheral blood. The source of these receptors is a woman aged 55-69 years with acute or convalescent COVID-19.

The CDR3 protein is CASSLGGEGNQPQHF. The CDR3 region has the DNA TGTGCCAGCAGCTTGGGGGGGGAAGGCAATCAGCCCCAGCATTTT. V usage is TRBV5-8 and J usage is TRBJ1-5, with a possible D match to TRBD1 (5 bases). Trimming cost V 0 bases and J 2 bases, with 9 bases left between them. The germline V gene encodes CDR1 SGHTS and CDR2 YDEGEE. The CDR3 loop spans 15 amino acids.

This sequence joins TRBV19 and TRBJ1-4, with D unresolved. This CDR3 is built from 12 residues. V dropped 2 bases and J dropped 10 bases, with 8 bases sitting between them. Germline-derived CDR1 and CDR2 are LNHDA and SQIVND (reference sequence). The CDR3 nucleotides are TGTGCCAGTAGTATAAGTGCCGGAAAACTGTTTTTT. It encodes CASSISAGKLFF. The entire variable domain, with the rest obtained from reference TRBV19 and TRBJ1-4, is as follows: DGGITQSPKYLFRKEGQNVTLSCEQNLNHDAMYWYRQDPGQGLRLIYYSQIVNDFQKGDIAEGYSVSREKKESFPLTVTSAQKNPTAFYLCASSISAGKLFFGSGTQLSVL.

The V gene is TRBV18, the J gene TRBJ1-1; perhaps TRBD1 as D (5 bases). The CDR3 runs 14 residues. V lost 2 bases, J lost 3 bases, and 10 bases lay in between. In germline, CDR1 is KGHSH, CDR2 LQKENI. The CDR3 loop reads CASSPGAEHTEAFF. The CDR3 region has the DNA TGTGCCAGCTCACCAGGGGCAGAGCACACTGAAGCTTTCTTT.

The V call is TRBV15, the J call TRBJ2-1; 9 positions agree with TRBD2. This CDR3 comprises 18 residues. The trim removed 0 bases at V and 6 bases at J, leaving 12 bases unmatched. From germline, CDR1 is LNHNV and CDR2 YYDKDF (reference sequence). For the CDR3, the DNA is TGTGCCACCAGCAGAGAGAAGCGGGGGGCCGATTTCGGCAATGAGCAGTTCTTC. It specifies CATSREKRGADFGNEQFF.

The rearrangement links TRBV19 to TRBJ1-1; tentatively, D is TRBD1 (5 bases). Per the germline V gene, CDR1 is LNHDA and CDR2 is SQIVND (reference sequence). The CDR3 runs to 15 residues. Trimming took off 2 bases at V and 1 base at J, with 11 bases between the two ends. This CDR3 reads CASSITGGTNTEAFF. For the CDR3, the DNA is TGTGCCAGTAGTATAACCGGGGGAACGAACACTGAAGCTTTCTTT.

J is TRBJ2-7 and V is TRBV5-1, with TRBD2 as a possible D gene (6 bases). CDR3 size: 15 residues. Germline lookup yields CDR1 SGHRS and CDR2 YFSETQ. The V end was cut by 4 bases, the J end by 4 bases, with 18 bases between. The CDR3 region has the DNA TGCGCCAGCAGCGTTATCCCGGGAGCTGTGTACGAGCAGTACTTC. It encodes CASSVIPGAVYEQYF.

The chain uses TRBV5-4 and TRBJ2-5; D gene uncertain. Germline CDR1 is SGHNT and CDR2 is YYREEE (reference sequence). The CDR3 extends over 13 amino acids. Trimming stripped 0 bases from V and 1 base from J, with 4 bases between. The CDR3 nucleotides are TGTGCCAGCAGCTTGGAACTCCAAGAGACCCAGTACTTC. Translating it yields CASSLELQETQYF.

This clone showed up just once. The CDR3 protein is CAISAFPANTGELFF. In DNA, the CDR3 is TGTGCCATCAGTGCCTTCCCCGCGAACACCGGGGAGCTGTTTTTT. The V and J genes are TRBV10-3 and TRBJ2-2, with D hard to call. CDR3 size: 15 residues. The germline V and J ends were trimmed by 4 bases and 0 bases, with 9 bases remaining between them. Looked up from germline, CDR1 is ENHRY and CDR2 is SYGVKD.

The gene calls are TRBV4-1 and TRBJ1-1; 7 positions match TRBD1. Germline values: CDR1 MGHRA, CDR2 YSYEKL. Trimming took 1 base from V and 4 from J; bases not matched to a gene: 12. CDR3 length: 17 residues. The CDR3 sequence is CASSQGPQGRRGTEAFF. The CDR3 nucleotides read TGCGCCAGCAGCCAAGGACCACAGGGGCGGCGGGGCACTGAAGCTTTCTTT.

The chain employs TRBV11-2 and TRBJ2-1; D gene uncertain. Looked up from germline, CDR1 is SGHAT and CDR2 is FQNNGV. The CDR3 loop spans 12 amino acids. V lost 7 bases, J lost 5 bases, and 9 bases lay in between. CDR3 sequence reads: CASMGTHNEQFF. The CDR3 DNA reads TGTGCCAGCATGGGCACTCACAATGAGCAGTTCTTC.

The chain uses TRBV4-1 and TRBJ2-3, with 10 bases fitting TRBD2. Germline trimming cut 5 bases from V and 1 base from J; bases unmatched to any gene: 6. Per germline, CDR1 MGHRA and CDR2 YSYEKL. The length of the CDR3 is 16 residues. CDR3 loop: CASSKVLAGGTDTQYF. The CDR3 nucleotides are TGCGCCAGCAGCAAGGTCCTAGCGGGGGGCACAGATACGCAGTATTTT.

This chain uses TRBV10-3 with TRBJ1-1; TRBD1 matches 7 bases. The V gene end was trimmed by 2 bases and the J gene end by 6 bases; junction bases not matched to a gene: 6. Germline assignment: CDR1 ENHRY and CDR2 SYGVKD. CDR3 size: 14 residues. CDR3 region: CAISEVTGSPEAFF. The CDR3 DNA reads TGTGCCATCAGTGAGGTGACAGGGAGCCCTGAAGCTTTCTTT.

V and J are TRBV25-1 and TRBJ1-2, with D possibly being TRBD1 (5 bases). There are 15 residues in the CDR3. Per germline, CDR1 MGHDK and CDR2 SYGVNS. V gave up 1 base and J gave up 0 bases, with 9 bases separating them. The CDR3 DNA follows: TGTGCCAGCAGTGAATGGGGGGGAGCTAACTATGGCTACACCTTC. This sequence encodes CASSEWGGANYGYTF.

The chain carries TRBV3-1 (or the pseudogene TRBV3-2) and TRBJ1-2; tentative D call: TRBD1 (5 bases). The CDR3 consists of 16 residues. V was pared by 1 base and J by 4 bases, with 16 bases between. Germline V CDR1 and CDR2: LGHDT, YNNKEL (reference sequence). The CDR3 is CASSQAGNEAIYGYTF. The CDR3 DNA follows: TGTGCCAGCAGCCAAGCAGGGAATGAGGCAATCTATGGCTACACCTTC.

This rearrangement joins TRBV10-3 to TRBJ2-3; no clear D. Germline V gene lookup returns CDR1 ENHRY and CDR2 SYGVKD. Deletions cut 4 bases from V and 0 bases from J, with 11 bases between. The CDR3 sequence is 15 residues long. This CDR3 reads CAISVGEVSTDTQYF. CDR3 bases: TGTGCCATCAGTGTAGGCGAGGTTAGCACAGATACGCAGTATTTT.

J is TRBJ1-5 and V is TRBV3-1 (or the pseudogene TRBV3-2); D is possibly TRBD1 (5 bases). The CDR3 is 13 residues long. Trimming pared 3 bases from V and 6 bases from J, leaving 9 bases between. The germline gives CDR1 LGHDT, CDR2 YNNKEL (reference sequence). CDR3 coding DNA: TGTGCCAGCAGCCAGACAGCCCGTCAGCCCCAGCATTTT. This translates into CASSQTARQPQHF.

The genes are TRBV6-1 and TRBJ2-5; D remains ambiguous. Looked up from germline, CDR1 is MNHNS and CDR2 is SASEGT. Between the trimmed V and J ends, which lost 0 bases and 7 bases, there was a span of 18 bases. This CDR3 spans 16 amino acids. The CDR3 DNA reads TGTGCCAGCAGTGAAGCGCTAAGAGGCTTTGGCGGGACCCAGTACTTC. As protein: CASSEALRGFGGTQYF.

The genes are TRBV6-2 or TRBV6-3 and TRBJ2-1; TRBD2 matches 10 bases. After removal of 1 base from V and 12 bases from J, the junction contained 6 bases not matched to a gene. Germline loops: CDR1 MNHEY, CDR2 SVGEGT. The CDR3 has 14 residues. CDR3 coding DNA: TGTGCCAGCAGTTACTTCGGACTAGCGGAACCGCAGTTCTTC. It translates to CASSYFGLAEPQFF.

The chain carries TRBV11-2 and TRBJ2-7, with no clear D. Trimming took off 8 bases at V and 3 bases at J, with 14 bases between the two ends. Germline V lookup: CDR1 SGHAT, CDR2 FQNNGV. This CDR3 spans 13 amino acids. CDR3 sequence (DNA): TGTGCCAGCTCCCCCCCAGGCATCTACGAGCAGTACTTC. Amino acid sequence: CASSPPGIYEQYF.

The rearrangement joins TRBV14 to TRBJ1-5; maybe TRBD1 (5 bases). CDR1 is SGHDN, CDR2 FVKESK, per germline. The CDR3 spans 17 residues. V dropped 0 bases and J dropped 5 bases, with 17 bases sitting between them. The CDR3 DNA follows: TGTGCCAGCAGCCAAGATCGCGCCAGGGTATGGGATCAGCCCCAGCATTTT. Translating gives CASSQDRARVWDQPQHF.

The rearrangement uses TRBV27 and TRBJ2-4; D remains ambiguous. Germline CDR1 MNHEY, CDR2 SMNVEV (reference sequence). V was cut by 3 bases and J by 0 bases, with 12 bases left in between. The CDR3 is 16 amino acids. The DNA for the CDR3 is TGTGCCAGCAGTTTTTCAGAGGCACTAGCCAAAAACATTCAGTACTTC. This encodes CASSFSEALAKNIQYF.

This clone was recorded once. This chain joins TRBV30 and TRBJ1-6; D is undetermined. V was trimmed by 5 bases and J by 4 bases, leaving 6 bases between them. This CDR3 region has 12 residues. Germline V gene lookup returns CDR1 GTSNPN and CDR2 SVGIG (reference sequence). The CDR3 spells CAWANYNSPLHF. CDR3 DNA sequence: TGTGCCTGGGCAAATTATAATTCACCCCTCCACTTT.

The V gene is TRBV11-2, the J gene TRBJ1-6; 7 bases line up with TRBD1. V lost 5 bases and J lost 13; bases outside the gene matches: 14. The CDR3 runs 15 residues. Germline CDR1 SGHAT, CDR2 FQNNGV. In DNA form, the CDR3 reads TGTGCCAGCAGCAGGACCCGGGACAGATCGTTCCCCCTCCACTTT. Protein product: CASSRTRDRSFPLHF.

The rearrangement joins TRBV29-1 to TRBJ1-1; unclear D gene. Trimming shortened V by 7 bases and J by 2 bases, and 5 bases separated the two germline ends. The V gene's germline CDR1 is SQVTM and CDR2 ANQGSEA. CDR3 length equals 10 residues. The CDR3 DNA sequence: TGCAGCGCGATAAACACTGAAGCTTTCTTT. Translated: CSAINTEAFF.

CDR3: CASSYSLAGHPDTQYF. Written as DNA, the CDR3 is TGTGCCAGCAGTTACTCATTAGCGGGACATCCAGATACGCAGTATTTT. V is TRBV6-5 and J is TRBJ2-3, with 8 bases fitting TRBD2. V lost 0 bases, J lost 4 bases, and 6 bases stayed unmatched. This CDR3 has 16 amino acids. From germline, CDR1 is MNHEY and CDR2 SVGAGI.